Listed here are 2 T cell receptor beta chains from one sample, sequenced in a study of T-cell memory formation after mild COVID-19. TCRdb reprocessed the 5' RACE reads via MiXCR and lists one record per CDR3 protein. The sample lists around 260,000 distinct CDR3 sequences, roughly 15% seen once, with over 20% in the top ten. Sequenced material: PBMCs or a T cell subset sorted from them (not recorded which). Every receptor here comes from a young man who had mild COVID-19 (a few samples of this study predate the infection). Cell type and time point are not known.

This chain connects TRBV20-1 to TRBJ2-7, with 10 bases matching TRBD2. The V gene end was trimmed by 5 bases and the J gene end by 2 bases; junction bases not matched to a gene: 12. Germline V lookup: CDR1 DFQATT, CDR2 SNEGSKA (reference sequence). This CDR3 is built from 16 residues. The CDR3 here is CSAGLPLAGGAYEQYF. CDR3 in DNA: TGCAGTGCTGGGCTTCCTTTAGCGGGGGGCGCCTACGAGCAGTACTTC.

This clonotype turned up a few times. The chain is built from TRBV12-3 or TRBV12-4 and TRBJ2-7, with TRBD1 identical over 10 bases. The trim removed 2 bases at V and 3 bases at J, leaving 4 bases unmatched. This CDR3 spans 15 amino acids. The DNA for the CDR3 is TGTGCCAGCAGTTTAACCGGGACAGGGGACTACGAGCAGTACTTC. Encoded protein: CASSLTGTGDYEQYF.